This TCR beta chain was found in a study of T cells after yellow fever vaccination. UMIs were added to TCR cDNA along with a universal primer site when it was made by 5'RACE template switching. TCRdb recomputed calls from the 5' RACE reads with MiXCR, one row per CDR3 protein. The table lists about 330,000 distinct CDR3 sequences, 7% to 9% of them singletons. The ends were cut back, 5 bases at V and 1 base at J, with 14 bases in the middle. Germline assignment: CDR1 SGHAT and CDR2 FQNNGV. The CDR3 covers 15 residues. This clonotype has a handful of counts. The clonotype was recovered from a man younger than 35 who received the YFV17D yellow fever vaccine. The chain links TRBV11-2 to TRBJ1-2; D uncertain. This specimen consisted of PBMCs, obtained approximately 47 days after the first yellow fever vaccination. CDR3 DNA sequence: TGTGCCAGCAGCCGAGGAGCGGGATTTAACTATGGCTACACCTTC. It is translated as CASSRGAGFNYGYTF.